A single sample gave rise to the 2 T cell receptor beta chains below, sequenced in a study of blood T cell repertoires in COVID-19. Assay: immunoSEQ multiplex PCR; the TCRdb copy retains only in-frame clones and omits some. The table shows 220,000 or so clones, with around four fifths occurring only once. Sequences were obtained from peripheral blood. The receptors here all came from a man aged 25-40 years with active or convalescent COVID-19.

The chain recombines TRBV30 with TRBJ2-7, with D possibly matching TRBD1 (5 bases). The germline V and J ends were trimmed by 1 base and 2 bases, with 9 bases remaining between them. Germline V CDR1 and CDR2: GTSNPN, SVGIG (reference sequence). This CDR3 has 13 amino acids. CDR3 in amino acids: CAWSEAGTYEQYF. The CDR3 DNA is TGTGCCTGGAGTGAGGCAGGGACCTACGAGCAGTACTTC.

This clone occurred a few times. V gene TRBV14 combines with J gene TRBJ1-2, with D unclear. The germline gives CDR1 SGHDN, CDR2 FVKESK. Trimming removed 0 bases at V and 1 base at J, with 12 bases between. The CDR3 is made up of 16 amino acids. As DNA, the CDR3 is TGTGCCAGCAGCCAAGACACCCCCGGCGGTAACTATGGCTACACCTTC. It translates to CASSQDTPGGNYGYTF.